Sequencing of this TCR beta chain was carried out in a study of PD-1 blockade in classical Hodgkin lymphoma. Clones were read by immunoSEQ multiplex PCR, and TCRdb kept only the in-frame ones, dropping some. The table lists about 35,000 clones, approximately 82% of them singletons. Each and every patient relapsed after autologous stem cell transplantation, and patients got differing brentuximab vedotin exposure. Sequenced material: peripheral blood mononuclear cells (PBMCs), taken before the second cycle of nivolumab. The clonotype was recovered from a human donor with classical Hodgkin lymphoma.

DNA of the CDR3: TGTGCCAGTAGTATAGGACGACGGCAGCCCCAGCATTTT. This encodes CASSIGRRQPQHF. The chain uses TRBV19 and TRBJ1-5; no clear D. Germline V gene lookup returns CDR1 LNHDA and CDR2 SQIVND (reference sequence). The CDR3 spans 13 residues. Trimming removed 1 base at V and 7 bases at J, with 8 bases between.